This T cell receptor beta chain is drawn from a study of spatial heterogeneity in lung cancer. On the study more broadly: Unique TCR and UMI combinations averaged more than ten appearances each in raw reads. Study outcomes and limitations: Tumors with more nonsynonymous mutations had more expanded intratumoral alpha and beta TCRs.

TCRdb independently ran MiXCR on the 5' RACE reads; one entry per CDR3 protein. The profile covers some 7,000 distinct CDR3 sequences, with roughly 6.3% appearing a single time and roughly an eighth taken by the ten largest. Time point reported: sample taken at primary tumor resection. Tumor, nontumor lung or frozen PBMC supplied whole RNA, sequenced without sorting. This clonotype was seen many times. Its antigen is still unknown. V lost 3 bases, J lost 0 bases, and 13 bases stayed unmatched. This CDR3 is 19 amino acids long. The germline V gene has CDR1 MDHEN and CDR2 SYDVKM. The chain has TRBV28 and TRBJ1-5; 8 nucleotides line up with TRBD1. The receptor's source is a male donor with early-stage non-small cell lung cancer. The sequences come from lung tumor tissue, collected at surgery. The CDR3 DNA reads as TGTGCCAGCAGTTTTACACGGGGACAGGTGACTACTAGCAATCAGCCCCAGCATTTT. As protein: CASSFTRGQVTTSNQPQHF.